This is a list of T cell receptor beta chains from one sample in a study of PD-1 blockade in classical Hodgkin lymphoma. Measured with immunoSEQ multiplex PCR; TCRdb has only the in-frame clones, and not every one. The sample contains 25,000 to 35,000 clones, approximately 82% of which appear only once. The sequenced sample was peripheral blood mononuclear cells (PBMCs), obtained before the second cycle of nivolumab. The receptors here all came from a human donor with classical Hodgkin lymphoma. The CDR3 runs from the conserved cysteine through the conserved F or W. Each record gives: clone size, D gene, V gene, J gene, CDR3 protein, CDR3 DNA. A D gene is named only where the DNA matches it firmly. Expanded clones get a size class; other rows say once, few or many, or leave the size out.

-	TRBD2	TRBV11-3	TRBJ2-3	CASSTRTSGSTDTQYF	TGTGCCAGCAGCACCCGGACTAGCGGTAGCACAGATACGCAGTATTTT
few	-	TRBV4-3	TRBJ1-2	CASSSRPGRSYGYTF	TGCGCCAGCAGCTCTCGCCCGGGACGGAGCTATGGCTACACCTTC
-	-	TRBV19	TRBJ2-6	CASSPSGANVLTF	TGTGCCAGTAGTCCCTCTGGGGCCAACGTCCTGACTTTC
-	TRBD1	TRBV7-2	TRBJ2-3	CASSLVGTGGSGTQYF	TGTGCCAGCAGCTTAGTTGGGACAGGGGGGTCGGGTACGCAGTATTTT
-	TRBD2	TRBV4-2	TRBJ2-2	CASSQVGGLVRTGELFF	TGTGCCAGCAGCCAAGTTGGGGGACTAGTGCGCACCGGGGAGCTGTTTTTT
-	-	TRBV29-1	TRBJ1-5	CSVVGGIGQPQHF	TGCAGCGTTGTGGGGGGGATTGGTCAGCCCCAGCATTTT
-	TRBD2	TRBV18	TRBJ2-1	CASSQRTSYNEQFF	TGTGCCAGCTCACAAAGGACTAGCTACAATGAGCAGTTCTTC
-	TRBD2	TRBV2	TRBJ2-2	CASMWGGSLRAGELFF	TGTGCCAGCATGTGGGGCGGGAGTTTAAGGGCCGGGGAGCTGTTTTTT
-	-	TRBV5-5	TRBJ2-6	CASSPHAGPTSGANVLTF	TGCGCCAGCAGTCCACACGCGGGCCCCACCTCTGGGGCCAACGTCCTGACTTTC
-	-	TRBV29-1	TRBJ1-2	CSVEPGPGYGYTF	TGCAGCGTTGAGCCGGGACCCGGATATGGCTACACCTTC
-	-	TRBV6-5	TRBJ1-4	CATRPGGPNEKLFF	TGTGCCACCCGACCCGGGGGACCTAATGAAAAACTGTTTTTT
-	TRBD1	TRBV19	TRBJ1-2	CASSITGALYGYTF	TGTGCCAGTAGTATAACAGGGGCACTCTATGGCTACACCTTC
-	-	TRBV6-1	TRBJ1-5	CASSRTPVGQPQHF	TGTGCCAGCAGTAGGACTCCGGTTGGTCAGCCCCAGCATTTT
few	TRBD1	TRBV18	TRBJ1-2	CASSPRDSNYGYTF	TGTGCCAGCTCACCAAGGGACAGCAACTATGGCTACACCTTC
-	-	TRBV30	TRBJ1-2	CAWSRTGPLQGYTF	TGTGCCTGGAGTCGAACGGGCCCATTGCAAGGCTACACCTTC
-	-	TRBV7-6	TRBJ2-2	CASRRPFTGELFF	TGTGCCAGCAGACGCCCCTTCACCGGGGAGCTGTTTTTT
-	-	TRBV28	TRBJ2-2	CASSLNSHLTGELFF	TGTGCCAGCAGTTTAAACTCACATCTCACCGGGGAGCTGTTTTTT
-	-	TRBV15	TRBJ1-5	CATSRDRLQGRNQPQHF	TGTGCCACCAGCAGAGATCGGTTGCAGGGTCGCAATCAGCCCCAGCATTTT
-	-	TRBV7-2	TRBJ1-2	CASSLGGGYTF	TGTGCCAGCAGCTTAGGAGGTGGCTACACCTTC
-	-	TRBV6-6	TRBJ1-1	CASSYSVNTEAFF	TGTGCCAGCAGTTACAGTGTGAACACTGAAGCTTTCTTT
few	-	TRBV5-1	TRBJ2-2	CASSSYGTGTGELFF	TGCGCCAGCAGCTCCTACGGGACCGGTACCGGGGAGCTGTTTTTT
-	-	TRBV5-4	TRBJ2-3	CASSPRHTDTQYF	TGTGCCAGCAGCCCCCGGCACACAGATACGCAGTATTTT
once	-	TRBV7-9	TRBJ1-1	CASSLLLREGTEAFF	TGTGCCAGCAGCTTATTATTACGGGAAGGGACTGAAGCTTTCTTT
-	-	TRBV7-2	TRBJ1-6	CASSLERHHNSPLHF	TGTGCCAGCAGCTTAGAGAGACACCATAATTCACCCCTCCACTTT
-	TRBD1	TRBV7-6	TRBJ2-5	CASSLGTGYQETQYF	TGTGCCAGCAGCTTAGGGACAGGTTACCAAGAGACCCAGTACTTC
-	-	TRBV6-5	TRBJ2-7	CASSYQGTRGSYEQYF	TGTGCCAGCAGTTACCAGGGAACAAGGGGTTCCTACGAGCAGTACTTC
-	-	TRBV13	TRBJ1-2	CASSLRRYGYTF	TGTGCCAGCAGCTTACGAAGGTATGGCTACACCTTC
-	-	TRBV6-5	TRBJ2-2	CASSYSRGGGELFF	TGTGCCAGCAGTTACTCAAGGGGTGGGGGGGAGCTGTTTTTT
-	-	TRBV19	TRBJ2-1	CATNPGSGTEQFF	TGTGCCACCAACCCGGGTTCTGGGACGGAGCAGTTCTTC
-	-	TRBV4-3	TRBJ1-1	CASSQARTANTEAFF	TGCGCCAGCAGCCAGGCCCGGACCGCGAACACTGAAGCTTTCTTT
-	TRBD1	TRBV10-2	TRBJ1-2	CASSSGQFYGYTF	TGCGCCAGCAGCTCGGGACAGTTCTATGGCTACACCTTC
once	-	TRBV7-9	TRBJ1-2	CASSLGVGADYGYTF	TGTGCCAGCAGCTTAGGGGTGGGGGCGGACTATGGCTACACCTTC
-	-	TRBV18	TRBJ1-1	CASSPPRRVKNTEAFF	TGTGCCAGCTCACCCCCCCGGCGGGTCAAGAACACTGAAGCTTTCTTT
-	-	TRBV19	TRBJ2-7	CASSSSAGSYEQYF	TGTGCCAGTTCCTCATCAGCCGGGTCCTACGAGCAGTACTTC
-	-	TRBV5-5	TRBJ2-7	CASSPFHREVYEQYF	TGTGCCAGCAGCCCCTTCCACAGGGAGGTTTACGAGCAGTACTTC
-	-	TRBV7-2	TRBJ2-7	CASSPPGGAYEQYF	TGTGCCAGCAGCCCCCCCGGTGGGGCGTACGAGCAGTACTTC
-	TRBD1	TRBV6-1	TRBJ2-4	CASSGTGGLTLAKNIQYF	TGTGCCAGCAGTGGGACAGGGGGCTTAACTTTAGCCAAAAACATTCAGTACTTC
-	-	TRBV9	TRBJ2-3	CASSVGGGRGPTSTDTQYF	TGTGCCAGCAGCGTAGGGGGGGGCAGGGGCCCCACTAGCACAGATACGCAGTATTTT
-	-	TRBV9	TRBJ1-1	CASSVEANTEAFF	TGTGCCAGCAGCGTTGAGGCTAACACTGAAGCTTTCTTT
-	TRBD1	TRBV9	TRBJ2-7	CASSATGAYEQYF	TGTGCCAGCAGCGCTACAGGGGCCTACGAGCAGTACTTC
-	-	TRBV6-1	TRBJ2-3	CASSEAAGTKGTQYF	TGTGCCAGCAGTGAAGCAGCAGGAACAAAGGGTACGCAGTATTTT
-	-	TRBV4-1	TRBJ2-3	CASSQEGGQGDTQYF	TGCGCCAGCAGCCAAGAAGGGGGGCAGGGAGATACGCAGTATTTT
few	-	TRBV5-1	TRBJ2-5	CASSLGREEQETQYF	TGCGCCAGCAGCTTGGGAAGGGAAGAGCAAGAGACCCAGTACTTC
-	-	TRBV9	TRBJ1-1	CASSVTGGTEAFF	TGTGCCAGCAGCGTGACAGGAGGCACTGAAGCTTTCTTT
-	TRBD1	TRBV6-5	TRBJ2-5	CASSRDREETQYF	TGTGCCAGCAGTCGGGACAGGGAAGAGACCCAGTACTTC
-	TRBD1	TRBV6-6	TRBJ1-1	CASSYQGENTEAFF	TGTGCCAGCAGTTACCAGGGGGAGAACACTGAAGCTTTCTTT
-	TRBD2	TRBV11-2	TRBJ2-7	CASTPVGTSGSYEQYF	TGTGCCAGCACCCCAGTCGGGACTAGCGGGAGCTACGAGCAGTACTTC
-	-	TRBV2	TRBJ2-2	CASTRAGDTGELFF	TGTGCCAGCACCAGGGCAGGAGACACCGGGGAGCTGTTTTTT